A single sample is the source of the 5 T cell receptor beta chains below, sequenced in a study of blood T cell repertoires in COVID-19. Assay: immunoSEQ multiplex PCR; the TCRdb copy retains only in-frame clones and omits some. The data hold fewer than 150,000 clones, with 70% to 90% observed a single time. Sequencing was carried out using peripheral blood. The receptors were sampled from a woman aged 45-65 years who had recovered from COVID-19.

The chain has TRBV5-1 and TRBJ1-3; D is unclear. V shed 0 bases and J shed 4 bases, with 8 bases lying between them. This CDR3 is 14 amino acids long. CDR1 SGHRS and CDR2 YFSETQ come from the germline V gene. The CDR3 sequence is CASSLDNAGNTIYF. DNA for the CDR3: TGCGCCAGCAGCTTGGATAACGCGGGAAACACCATATATTTT.

V usage is TRBV7-9 and J usage is TRBJ1-4; D gene uncertain. V was trimmed by 1 base and J by 4 bases, leaving 10 bases between them. Germline V lookup: CDR1 SEHNR, CDR2 FQNEAQ (reference sequence). CDR3 length: 15 residues. In DNA form, the CDR3 reads TGTGCCAGCAGCTTAGGCGAAGCAATTAATGAAAAACTGTTTTTT. It yields the protein CASSLGEAINEKLFF.

This chain uses TRBV5-8 with TRBJ2-1, with D possibly being TRBD2 (5 bases). Germline lookup yields CDR1 SGHTS and CDR2 YDEGEE. Trimming stripped 7 bases from V and 0 bases from J, with 14 bases between. The CDR3 loop spans 15 amino acids. In DNA form, the CDR3 reads TGTGCCAGCTGCGTAAGGAGGAGCTCCTACAATGAGCAGTTCTTC. It is translated as CASCVRRSSYNEQFF.

The chain has TRBV11-3 and TRBJ2-1; the match to TRBD2 covers 8 bases. The CDR3 is 15 amino acids. The germline V gene encodes CDR1 SGHNT and CDR2 YENEEA. V lost 2 bases to trimming and J lost 7 bases; unmatched junction nucleotides: 7. The DNA of the CDR3 is TGTGCCAGCAGCTTAATCGGCGGGAGGAGGAATGAGCAGTTCTTC. This encodes CASSLIGGRRNEQFF.

V and J are TRBV2 and TRBJ2-7; the match to TRBD1 covers 8 bases. This CDR3 has 15 amino acids. In germline, CDR1 is SNHLY, CDR2 FYNNEI. V gave up 4 bases and J gave up 5 bases; unmatched junction bases: 10. CDR3 region: CASSGTGKIWDEQYF. In DNA form, the CDR3 reads TGTGCCAGCAGTGGGACAGGGAAGATTTGGGACGAGCAGTACTTC.